Sequencing of this T cell receptor beta chain was carried out in a study of cytomegalovirus exposure and HLA in healthy donors. A single count supports this clone. A multiplex PCR was run with 60 Vbeta primers and 13 Jbeta primers. The assay was immunoSEQ multiplex PCR, and TCRdb's table has in-frame clones only and misses some. The data hold approximately 90,000 clones, with 65% to 85% observed a single time. This CDR3 is built from 14 residues. V lost 4 bases and J 1 base, leaving 13 bases between the germline ends. The V gene's germline CDR1 is GTSNPN and CDR2 SVGIG (reference sequence). This receptor was taken from a man aged 40-50 years in good health and CMV-seronegative. The source material was PBMCs. This chain connects TRBV30 to TRBJ1-1; D gene ambiguous. The CDR3 coding sequence is TGTGCCTGGAATCGAGACACGAGGAACACTGAAGCTTTCTTT. It is translated as CAWNRDTRNTEAFF.